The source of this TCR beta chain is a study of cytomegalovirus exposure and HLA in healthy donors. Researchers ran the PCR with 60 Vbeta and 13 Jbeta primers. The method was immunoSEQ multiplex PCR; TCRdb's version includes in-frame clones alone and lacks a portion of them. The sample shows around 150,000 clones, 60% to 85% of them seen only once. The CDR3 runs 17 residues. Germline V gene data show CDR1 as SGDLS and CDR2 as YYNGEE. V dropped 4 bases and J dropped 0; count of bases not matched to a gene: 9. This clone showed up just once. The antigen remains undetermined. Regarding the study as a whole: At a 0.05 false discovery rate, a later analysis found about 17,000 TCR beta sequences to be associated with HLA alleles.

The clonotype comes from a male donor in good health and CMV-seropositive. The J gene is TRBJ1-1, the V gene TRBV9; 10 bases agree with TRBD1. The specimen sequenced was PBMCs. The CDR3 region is CASSHNDRGLMNTEAFF. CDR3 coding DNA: TGTGCCAGCAGCCACAATGACAGGGGGCTCATGAACACTGAAGCTTTCTTT.